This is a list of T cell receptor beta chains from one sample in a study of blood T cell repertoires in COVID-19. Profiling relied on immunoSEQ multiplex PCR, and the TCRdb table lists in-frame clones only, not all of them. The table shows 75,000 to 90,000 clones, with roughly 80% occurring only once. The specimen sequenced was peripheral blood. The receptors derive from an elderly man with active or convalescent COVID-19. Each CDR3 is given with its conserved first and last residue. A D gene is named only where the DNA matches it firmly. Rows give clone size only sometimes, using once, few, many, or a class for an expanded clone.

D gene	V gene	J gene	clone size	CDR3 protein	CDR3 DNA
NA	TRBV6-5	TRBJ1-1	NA	CASTDGGNTEAFF	TGTGCCAGCACCGACGGGGGGAACACTGAAGCTTTCTTT
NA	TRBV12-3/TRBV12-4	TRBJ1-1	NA	CASTLRGTEAFF	TGTGCCAGCACCCTTCGGGGGACTGAAGCTTTCTTT
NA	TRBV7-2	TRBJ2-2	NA	CASSFTWNTGELFF	TGTGCCAGCAGCTTCACTTGGAACACCGGGGAGCTGTTTTTT
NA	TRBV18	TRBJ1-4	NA	CASSPRADEKLFF	TGTGCCAGCTCCCCCAGGGCCGATGAAAAACTGTTTTTT
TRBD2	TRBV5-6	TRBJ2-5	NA	CASSLAGGETQYF	TGTGCCAGCAGCTTGGCGGGGGGGGAGACCCAGTACTTC
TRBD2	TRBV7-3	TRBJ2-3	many	CASSLGGRASTDTQYF	TGTGCCAGCAGCTTAGGAGGGAGGGCTAGCACAGATACGCAGTATTTT
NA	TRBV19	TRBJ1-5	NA	CASSNRQNSQPQHF	TGTGCCAGTAGTAACCGACAGAACAGCCAGCCCCAGCATTTT
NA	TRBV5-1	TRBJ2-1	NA	CASSLGGPNNEQFF	TGCGCCAGCAGCTTGGGGGGGCCTAACAATGAGCAGTTCTTC
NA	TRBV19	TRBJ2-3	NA	CASSIGQGSGTDTQYF	TGTGCCAGTAGTATTGGGCAGGGCAGCGGCACAGATACGCAGTATTTT
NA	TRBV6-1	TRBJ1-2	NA	CASSEQNYGYTF	TGTGCCAGCAGTGAGCAGAACTATGGCTACACCTTC
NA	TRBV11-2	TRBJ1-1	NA	CASSLPSGNREAFF	TGTGCCAGCAGCTTACCGTCAGGGAATCGTGAAGCTTTCTTT
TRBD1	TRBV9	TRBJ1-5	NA	CASSVGQGSDQPQHF	TGTGCCAGCAGCGTTGGACAGGGGAGTGATCAGCCCCAGCATTTT
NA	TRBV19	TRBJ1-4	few	CASSRPRSNNEKLFF	TGTGCCAGTAGCCGACCCAGGTCAAATAATGAAAAACTGTTTTTT
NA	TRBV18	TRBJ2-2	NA	CASSPLTRTGELFF	TGTGCCAGCTCCCCGCTCACACGCACCGGGGAGCTGTTTTTT
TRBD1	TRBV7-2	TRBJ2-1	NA	CASSISRGIEQFF	TGTGCCAGCAGCATAAGCAGGGGGATTGAGCAGTTCTTC
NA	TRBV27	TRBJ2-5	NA	CASSLIGALPETQYF	TGTGCCAGCAGCCTAATAGGGGCCCTACCGGAGACCCAGTACTTC
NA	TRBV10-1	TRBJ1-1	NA	CASSDGQFPAFF	TGCGCCAGCAGTGACGGACAGTTCCCTGCTTTCTTT
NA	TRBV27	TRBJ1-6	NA	CASSSGRGNSPLHF	TGTGCCAGCAGTTCAGGACGGGGAAATTCACCCCTCCACTTT
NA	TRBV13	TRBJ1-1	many	CASSHRRGMNTEAFF	TGTGCCAGCAGCCACCGGCGGGGCATGAACACTGAAGCTTTCTTT
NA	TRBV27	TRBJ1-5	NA	CASRTISEGNQPQHF	TGTGCCAGCAGGACGATATCAGAGGGCAATCAGCCCCAGCATTTT
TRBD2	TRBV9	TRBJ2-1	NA	CASSGGVRTSGRGWSYNEQFF	TGTGCCAGCAGCGGAGGGGTTCGGACTAGCGGGAGGGGATGGTCCTACAATGAGCAGTTCTTC
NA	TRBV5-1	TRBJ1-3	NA	CASSSQQAGNTIYF	TGCGCCAGCAGCTCGCAGCAGGCCGGAAACACCATATATTTT
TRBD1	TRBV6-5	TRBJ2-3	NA	CASGPRQGGTDTQYF	TGTGCCAGCGGTCCCCGACAGGGGGGCACAGATACGCAGTATTTT
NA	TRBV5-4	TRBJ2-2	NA	CASSLATSNVLFF	TGTGCCAGCAGCTTGGCCACTTCAAATGTTCTGTTTTTT
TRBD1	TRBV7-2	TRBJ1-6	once	CASSSNRGGSPLHF	TGTGCCAGCAGCTCCAACAGGGGAGGCTCACCCCTCCACTTT
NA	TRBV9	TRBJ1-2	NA	CASSLQAGGRGYTF	TGTGCCAGCAGCCTCCAGGCGGGGGGAAGAGGCTACACCTTC
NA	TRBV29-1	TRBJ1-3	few	CSVEATVGNTIYF	TGCAGCGTTGAAGCGACAGTTGGAAACACCATATATTTT
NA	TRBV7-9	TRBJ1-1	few	CASSGGMNTEAFF	TGTGCCAGCAGCGGGGGCATGAACACTGAAGCTTTCTTT
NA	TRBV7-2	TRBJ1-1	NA	CASKVGVDTEAFF	TGTGCCTCCAAAGTCGGAGTGGACACTGAAGCTTTCTTT